These 3 T cell receptor beta chains originate from one sample sequenced in a study of T cells after yellow fever vaccination. Using its own MiXCR run on the 5' RACE reads, TCRdb lists one record per CDR3 protein. The repertoire holds some 150,000 distinct CDR3 sequences, with about 7% as singletons. The source was CD4+ T cells sorted from PBMCs, collected 10 days after the yellow fever booster vaccination. The receptors were sampled from a man under 40 who received the YFV17D yellow fever vaccine.

The sample holds one count of this clonotype. A much larger clone differs from this one at a single base, so this may be a read error. The chain carries TRBV7-2 and TRBJ1-2; D might be TRBD1 (6 bases). The germline V gene encodes CDR1 SGHTA and CDR2 FQGNSA. This CDR3 spans 14 amino acids. The V gene lost 5 bases and the J gene lost 7 bases, with 17 bases spanning the gap. Here the CDR3 DNA reads TGTGCCAGCAGCCCAGGGGTCTATGTCTTTGGCTACACCTTC. Translating it yields CASSPGVYVFGYTF.

This clonotype was counted ten times or more. The chain uses TRBV12-3 or TRBV12-4 and TRBJ2-4; D gene uncertain. V dropped 6 bases and J dropped 0 bases, with 9 bases sitting between them. CDR3 length: 14 amino acids. The CDR3 DNA reads as TGTGCCAGCAGCGCTGAGCTAGCCAAAAACATTCAGTACTTC. Its translation is CASSAELAKNIQYF.

Ten or more counts support this clonotype. The rearrangement uses TRBV5-1 and TRBJ2-5; 8 bases match TRBD1. Germline V gene data show CDR1 as SGHRS and CDR2 as YFSETQ. The CDR3 has 15 residues. J was trimmed by 5 bases and V by 1 base; bases with no gene match: 7. The CDR3 here is CASSLTGGVLETQYF. DNA of the CDR3: TGCGCCAGCAGCTTGACAGGGGGAGTGCTGGAGACCCAGTACTTC.